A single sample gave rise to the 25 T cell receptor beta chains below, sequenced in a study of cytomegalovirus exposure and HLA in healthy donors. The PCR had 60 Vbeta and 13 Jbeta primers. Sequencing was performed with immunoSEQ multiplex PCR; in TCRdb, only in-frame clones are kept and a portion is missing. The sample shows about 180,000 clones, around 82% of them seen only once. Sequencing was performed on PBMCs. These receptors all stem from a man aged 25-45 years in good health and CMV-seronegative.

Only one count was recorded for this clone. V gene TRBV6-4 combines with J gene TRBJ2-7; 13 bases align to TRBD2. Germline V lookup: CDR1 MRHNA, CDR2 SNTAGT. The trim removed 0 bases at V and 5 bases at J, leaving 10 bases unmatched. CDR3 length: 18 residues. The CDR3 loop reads CASSDSGSTSGGINEQYF. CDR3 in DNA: TGTGCCAGCAGTGACTCGGGGTCGACTAGCGGGGGGATTAACGAGCAGTACTTC.

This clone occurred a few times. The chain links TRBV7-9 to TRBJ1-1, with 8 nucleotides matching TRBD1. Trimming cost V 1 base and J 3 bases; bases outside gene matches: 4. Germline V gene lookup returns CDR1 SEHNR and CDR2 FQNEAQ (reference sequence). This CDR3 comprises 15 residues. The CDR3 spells CASSLGDRLYTEAFF. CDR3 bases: TGTGCCAGCAGCTTAGGGGACAGGTTGTACACTGAAGCTTTCTTT. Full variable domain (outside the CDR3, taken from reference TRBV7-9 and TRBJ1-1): DTGVSQNPRHKITKRGQNVTFRCDPISEHNRLYWYRQTLGQGPEFLTYFQNEAQLEKSRLLSDRFSAERPKGSFSTLEIQRTEQGDSAMYLCASSLGDRLYTEAFFGQGTRLTVV.

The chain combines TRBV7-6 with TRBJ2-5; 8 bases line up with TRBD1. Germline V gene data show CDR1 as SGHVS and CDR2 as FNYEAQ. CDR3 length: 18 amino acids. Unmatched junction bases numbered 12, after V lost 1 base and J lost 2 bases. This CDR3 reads CASSLGVRGPVGQETQYF. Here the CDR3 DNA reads TGTGCCAGCAGCTTAGGAGTCAGGGGGCCGGTCGGGCAAGAGACCCAGTACTTC.

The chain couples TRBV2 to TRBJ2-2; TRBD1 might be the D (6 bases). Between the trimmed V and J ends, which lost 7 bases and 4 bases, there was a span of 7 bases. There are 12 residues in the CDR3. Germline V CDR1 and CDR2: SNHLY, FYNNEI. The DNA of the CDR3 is TGTGCCAGCAACAGGGCCACCGGGGAGCTGTTTTTT. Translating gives CASNRATGELFF.

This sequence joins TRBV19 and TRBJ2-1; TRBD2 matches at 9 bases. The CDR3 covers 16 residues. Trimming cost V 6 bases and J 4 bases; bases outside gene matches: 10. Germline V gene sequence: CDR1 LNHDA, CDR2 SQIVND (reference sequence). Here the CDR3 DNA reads TGTGCCAGTAGCCTGCCTAGCGGGGAGTTTTACAATGAGCAGTTCTTC. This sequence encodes CASSLPSGEFYNEQFF.

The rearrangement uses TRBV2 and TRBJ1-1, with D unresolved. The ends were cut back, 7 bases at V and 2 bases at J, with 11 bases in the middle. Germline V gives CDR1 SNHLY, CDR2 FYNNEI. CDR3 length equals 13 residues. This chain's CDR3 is CASKLRGNTEAFF. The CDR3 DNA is TGTGCCAGCAAATTGAGAGGAAACACTGAAGCTTTCTTT.

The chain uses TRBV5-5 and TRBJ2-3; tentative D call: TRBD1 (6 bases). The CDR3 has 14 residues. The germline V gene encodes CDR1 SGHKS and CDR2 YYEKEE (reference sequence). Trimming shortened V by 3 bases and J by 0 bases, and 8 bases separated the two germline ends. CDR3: CASSSDSSTDTQYF. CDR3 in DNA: TGTGCCAGCAGCTCGGACAGTAGCACAGATACGCAGTATTTT. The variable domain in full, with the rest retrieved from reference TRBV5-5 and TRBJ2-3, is DAGVTQSPTHLIKTRGQQVTLRCSPISGHKSVSWYQQVLGQGPQFIFQYYEKEERGRGNFPDRFSARQFPNYSSELNVNALLLGDSALYLCASSSDSSTDTQYFGPGTRLTVL.

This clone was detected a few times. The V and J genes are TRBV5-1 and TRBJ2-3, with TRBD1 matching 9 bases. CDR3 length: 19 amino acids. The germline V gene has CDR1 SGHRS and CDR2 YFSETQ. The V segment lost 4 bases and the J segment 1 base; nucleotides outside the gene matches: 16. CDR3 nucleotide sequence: TGCGCCAGCAGCCTACGGACACCCGGGACAGGGATCGGCACAGATACGCAGTATTTT. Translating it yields CASSLRTPGTGIGTDTQYF.

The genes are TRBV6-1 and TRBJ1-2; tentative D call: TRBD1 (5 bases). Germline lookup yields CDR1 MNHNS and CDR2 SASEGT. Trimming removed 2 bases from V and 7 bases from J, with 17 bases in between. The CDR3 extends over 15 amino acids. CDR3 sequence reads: CASSEMAGRRSGYTF. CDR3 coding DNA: TGTGCCAGCAGTGAAATGGCAGGGCGCCGGTCTGGCTACACCTTC.

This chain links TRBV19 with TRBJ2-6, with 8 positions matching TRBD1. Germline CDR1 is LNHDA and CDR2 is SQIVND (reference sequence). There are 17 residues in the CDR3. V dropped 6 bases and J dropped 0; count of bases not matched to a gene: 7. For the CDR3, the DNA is TGTGCCAGTAGACCGGGACAGGTAGCCTCTGGGGCCAACGTCCTGACTTTC. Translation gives CASRPGQVASGANVLTF.

The chain's CDR3 is CASSWDSLGEQYF. CDR3 nucleotide sequence: TGTGCCAGCAGTTGGGACAGTCTTGGCGAGCAGTACTTC. The J gene is TRBJ2-7, the V gene TRBV2; 7 bases agree with TRBD1. This CDR3 is 13 amino acids long. From germline, CDR1 is SNHLY and CDR2 FYNNEI. The V segment lost 5 bases and the J segment 6 bases; nucleotides outside the gene matches: 7.

In nucleotides, the CDR3 is TGTGCCAGCTCGCCTCTTGGAGGGCTAGGCAATGAGCAGTTCTTC. Amino acids: CASSPLGGLGNEQFF. This rearrangement joins TRBV18 to TRBJ2-1; TRBD2 might be the D (6 bases). Germline-derived CDR1 and CDR2 are KGHSH and LQKENI. Trimming pared 6 bases from V and 6 bases from J, leaving 18 bases between. The CDR3 extends over 15 amino acids.

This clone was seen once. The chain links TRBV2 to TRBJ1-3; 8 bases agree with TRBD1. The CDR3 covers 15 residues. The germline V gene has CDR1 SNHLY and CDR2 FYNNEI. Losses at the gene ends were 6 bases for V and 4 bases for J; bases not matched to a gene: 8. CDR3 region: CASSVGQGAGNTIYF. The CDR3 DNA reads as TGTGCCAGCAGCGTCGGACAGGGAGCAGGAAACACCATATATTTT. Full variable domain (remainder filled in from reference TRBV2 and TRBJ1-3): EPEVTQTPSHQVTQMGQEVILRCVPISNHLYFYWYRQILGQKVEFLVSFYNNEISEKSEIFDDQFSVERPDGSNFTLKIRSTKLEDSAMYFCASSVGQGAGNTIYFGEGSWLTVV.

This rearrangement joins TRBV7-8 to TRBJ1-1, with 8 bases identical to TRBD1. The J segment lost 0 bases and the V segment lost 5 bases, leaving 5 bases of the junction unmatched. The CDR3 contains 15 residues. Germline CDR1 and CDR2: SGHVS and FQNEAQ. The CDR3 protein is CASSHGQGMNTEAFF. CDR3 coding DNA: TGTGCCAGCAGCCACGGACAGGGAATGAACACTGAAGCTTTCTTT.

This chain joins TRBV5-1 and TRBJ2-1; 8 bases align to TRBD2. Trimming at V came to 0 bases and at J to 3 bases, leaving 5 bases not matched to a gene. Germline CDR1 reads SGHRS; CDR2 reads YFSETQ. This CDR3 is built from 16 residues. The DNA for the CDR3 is TGCGCCAGCAGCTTGGAGGGGACTAGAATCTACAATGAGCAGTTCTTC. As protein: CASSLEGTRIYNEQFF.

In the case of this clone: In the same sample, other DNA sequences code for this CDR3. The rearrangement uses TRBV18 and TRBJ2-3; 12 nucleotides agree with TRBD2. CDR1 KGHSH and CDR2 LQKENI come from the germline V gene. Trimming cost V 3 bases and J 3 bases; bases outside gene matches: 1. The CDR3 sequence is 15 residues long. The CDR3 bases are TGTGCCAGCTCACCGCTAGCGGGAGGGACAGATACGCAGTATTTT. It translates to CASSPLAGGTDTQYF.

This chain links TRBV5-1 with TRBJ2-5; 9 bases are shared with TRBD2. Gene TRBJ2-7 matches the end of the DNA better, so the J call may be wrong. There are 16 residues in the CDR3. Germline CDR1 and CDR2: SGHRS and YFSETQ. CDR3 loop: CASSLVSGRRVYEQYF. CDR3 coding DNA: TGCGCCAGCAGCTTGGTCAGCGGGAGGAGGGTTTACGAGCAGTACTTC.

The DNA of the CDR3 is TGTGCCAGCAGTTTATACCCCTATAAGGGCAGGGGTTCCTACGAGCAGTACTTC. Its translation is CASSLYPYKGRGSYEQYF. V and J are TRBV28 and TRBJ2-7, with D tentatively TRBD1 (6 bases). The CDR3 has 18 residues. Looked up from germline, CDR1 is MDHEN and CDR2 is SYDVKM. The V end was cut by 1 base, the J end by 1 base, with 20 bases between.

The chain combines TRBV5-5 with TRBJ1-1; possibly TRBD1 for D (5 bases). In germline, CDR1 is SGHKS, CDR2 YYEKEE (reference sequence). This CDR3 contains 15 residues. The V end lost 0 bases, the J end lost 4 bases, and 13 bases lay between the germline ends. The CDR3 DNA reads TGTGCCAGCAGCTTGGAAAGGGGCGCGGCCACTGAAGCTTTCTTT. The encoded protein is CASSLERGAATEAFF.

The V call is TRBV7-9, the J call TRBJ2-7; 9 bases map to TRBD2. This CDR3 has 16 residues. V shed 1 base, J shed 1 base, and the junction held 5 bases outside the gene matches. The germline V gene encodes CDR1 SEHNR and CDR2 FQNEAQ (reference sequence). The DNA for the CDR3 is TGTGCCAGCAGCTTAGATCTAGGACTAGCGTCCTACGAGCAGTACTTC. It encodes CASSLDLGLASYEQYF.

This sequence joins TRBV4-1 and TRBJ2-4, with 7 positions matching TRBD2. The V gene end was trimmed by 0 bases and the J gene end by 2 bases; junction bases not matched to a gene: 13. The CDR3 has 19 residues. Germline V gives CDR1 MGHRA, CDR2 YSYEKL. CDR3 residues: CASSQEGGAGRATKNIQYF. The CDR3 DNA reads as TGCGCCAGCAGCCAAGAGGGAGGGGCGGGCAGGGCGACCAAAAACATTCAGTACTTC.

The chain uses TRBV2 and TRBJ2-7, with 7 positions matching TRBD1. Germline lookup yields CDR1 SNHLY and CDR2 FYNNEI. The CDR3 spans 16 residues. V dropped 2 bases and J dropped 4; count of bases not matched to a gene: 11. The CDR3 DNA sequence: TGTGCCAGCAGTGAAATGGGAAACAGGGGACGTTACGAGCAGTACTTC. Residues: CASSEMGNRGRYEQYF.

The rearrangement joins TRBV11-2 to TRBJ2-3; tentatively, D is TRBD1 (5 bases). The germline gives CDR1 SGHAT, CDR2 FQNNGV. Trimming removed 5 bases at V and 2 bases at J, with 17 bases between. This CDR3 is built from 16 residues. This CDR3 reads CASSLGRQSLTDTQYF. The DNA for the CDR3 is TGTGCCAGCAGCCTCGGTCGACAGAGCCTCACAGATACGCAGTATTTT.

CDR3 residues: CASSPTDLRGGEAFF. CDR3 in DNA: TGTGCCAGCTCACCGACAGATTTAAGGGGTGGTGAAGCTTTCTTT. This chain connects TRBV18 to TRBJ1-1, with D perhaps TRBD1 (5 bases). This CDR3 spans 15 amino acids. Germline CDR1 is KGHSH and CDR2 is LQKENI. Trimming shortened V by 3 bases and J by 7 bases, and 18 bases separated the two germline ends.

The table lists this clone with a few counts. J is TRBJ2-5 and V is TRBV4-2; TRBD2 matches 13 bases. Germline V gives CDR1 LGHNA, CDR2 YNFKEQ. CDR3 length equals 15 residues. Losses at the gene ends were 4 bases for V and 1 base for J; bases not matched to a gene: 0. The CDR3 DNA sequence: TGTGCCAGCAGCCGGACTAGCGGGGGCCAAGAGACCCAGTACTTC. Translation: CASSRTSGGQETQYF.